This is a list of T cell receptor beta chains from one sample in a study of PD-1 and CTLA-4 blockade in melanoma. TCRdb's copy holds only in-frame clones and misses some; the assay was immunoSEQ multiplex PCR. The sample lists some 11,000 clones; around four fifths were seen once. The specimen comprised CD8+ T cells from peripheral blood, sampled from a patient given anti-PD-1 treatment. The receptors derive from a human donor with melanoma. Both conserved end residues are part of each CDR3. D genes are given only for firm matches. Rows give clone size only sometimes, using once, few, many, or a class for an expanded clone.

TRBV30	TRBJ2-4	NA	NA	TGTGCCTGGAGTGCTAGAGGTTCAGCCAAAAACATTCAGTACTTC	CAWSARGSAKNIQYF
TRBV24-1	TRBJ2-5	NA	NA	TGTGCCACCAGTGATTTGATAGCGGAAGAGACCCAGTACTTC	CATSDLIAEETQYF
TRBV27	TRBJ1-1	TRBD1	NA	TGTGCCAGCAGTTTAAGACAGGGGGGGTACACTGAAGCTTTCTTT	CASSLRQGGYTEAFF
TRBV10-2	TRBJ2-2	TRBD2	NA	TGCGCCAGCAGTGCTAGCGGGGGTGCCGGGGAGCTGTTTTTT	CASSASGGAGELFF
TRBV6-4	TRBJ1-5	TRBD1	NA	TGTGCCACCCCCAGGGGGCGGGTCGGTCAGCCCCAGCATTTT	CATPRGRVGQPQHF
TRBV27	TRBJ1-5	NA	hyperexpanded	TGTGCCAGCTCGAGGGGCGGGAATCAGCCCCAGCATTTT	CASSRGGNQPQHF
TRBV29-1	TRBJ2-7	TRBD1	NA	TGCAGCATACCGGGACAGGGGTATGAGCAGTACTTC	CSIPGQGYEQYF
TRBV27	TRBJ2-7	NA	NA	TGTGCCAGCGGACACCCCTACGAGCAGTACTTC	CASGHPYEQYF
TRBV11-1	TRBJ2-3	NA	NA	TGTGCCAGCAGTTTTAACGGCGTGTCAGATACGCAGTATTTT	CASSFNGVSDTQYF
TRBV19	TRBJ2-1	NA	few	TGTGCCAGTAGTATGCAGAGCTCCTACAATGAGCAGTTCTTC	CASSMQSSYNEQFF
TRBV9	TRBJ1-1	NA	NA	TGTGCCAGCAGCCCGTCGGACGGGATGAACACTGAAGCTTTCTTT	CASSPSDGMNTEAFF
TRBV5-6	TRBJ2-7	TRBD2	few	TGTGCCAGCAGCTTGGGCGGGGGGATCGCCTACGAGCAGTACTTC	CASSLGGGIAYEQYF
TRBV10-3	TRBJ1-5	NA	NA	TGTGCCATCAGTGAGTCCAGGGGACGCGGTCAGCCCCAGCATTTT	CAISESRGRGQPQHF
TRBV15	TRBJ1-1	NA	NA	TGTGCCACCAGCAGAGAACGGAATTTTGGGGTCGACACTGAAGCTTTCTTT	CATSRERNFGVDTEAFF
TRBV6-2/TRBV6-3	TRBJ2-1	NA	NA	TGTGCCAGCAGTTACTCAGGTAACAATGAGCAGTTCTTC	CASSYSGNNEQFF
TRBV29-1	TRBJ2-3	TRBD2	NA	TGCAGCGTTGAAGACCCCGGGACTAGCTTCCCCGGGGATACGCAGTATTTT	CSVEDPGTSFPGDTQYF
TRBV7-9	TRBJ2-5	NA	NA	TGTGCCAGCAGCTTTTTGGAGACCCAGTACTTC	CASSFLETQYF
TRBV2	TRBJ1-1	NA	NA	TGTGCCAGCAGTGAAGACTTCCAGAGACTGAACACTGAAGCTTTCTTT	CASSEDFQRLNTEAFF
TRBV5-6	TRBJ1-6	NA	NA	TGTGCCAGCAGCTTAGGGCGTGGGGAGAATTCACCCCTCCACTTT	CASSLGRGENSPLHF
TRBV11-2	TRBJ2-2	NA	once	TGTGCCAGCAGCTTATGGTTCACCGGGGAGCTGTTTTTT	CASSLWFTGELFF
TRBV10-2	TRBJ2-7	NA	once	TGCGCCAGCAGTGAGGGGTACGAGCAGTACTTC	CASSEGYEQYF